This T cell receptor beta chain was identified during a study of blood T cell repertoires in COVID-19. Study as a whole: Sites in the United States, Italy and Spain provided acute and convalescent COVID-19 samples.

The repertoire was sequenced with immunoSEQ multiplex PCR; TCRdb's copy has only in-frame clones and lacks some. The sample records 120,000 or so clones, approximately 83% being singletons. Trimming shortened V by 2 bases and J by 7 bases, and 14 bases separated the two germline ends. This CDR3 contains 15 residues. Germline V gene data show CDR1 as SGHVS and CDR2 as FQNEAQ. This clone is medium-sized within its sample. The sequence came from a woman over 75 with acute or convalescent COVID-19. The V gene is TRBV7-8, the J gene TRBJ1-4; D is undetermined. Sequenced: peripheral blood. The CDR3 spells CASSLSAGLPEKLFF. CDR3 DNA sequence: TGTGCCAGCAGCTTATCCGCGGGGTTGCCTGAAAAACTGTTTTTT.